This T cell receptor beta chain derives from a study of T cell responses to AZD1222 COVID-19 vaccine. The assay was immunoSEQ multiplex PCR, and TCRdb's table has in-frame clones only and misses some. The sample contains around 200,000 clones, just over 90% of which appear only once. This clone has a handful of counts. What it recognizes is unknown. Broader study findings: As reported, nearly half of all spike-specific TCRs target variant regions that are unmutated. Along spike, vaccine-associated CD4 TCRs were found throughout, with dominance at 160-218 and 743-854.

This TCR came from an adult in good health. Sequenced here: peripheral blood, sampled on day 0 of AZD1222 vaccination.

The CDR3 DNA follows: TGTGCCAGCAGTTCATCGGTCCAATTACAGGGGGCGAACTACCAAGAGACCCAGTACTTC. Its protein is CASSSSVQLQGANYQETQYF. J is TRBJ2-5 and V is TRBV5-5; TRBD1 agrees at 9 bases. J lost 0 bases, V lost 5 bases, and 20 bases had no gene match. CDR1 is SGHKS and CDR2 is YYEKEE in the germline V gene (reference sequence). This CDR3 is built from 20 residues.